The 19 T cell receptor beta chains listed next were all sequenced from one sample in a study of T cells after posttransplantation cyclophosphamide. This table comes from immunoSEQ multiplex PCR, and its TCRdb copy is limited to in-frame clones, with some not included. Singletons are absent from the sample, which has 34,000 or so clones. Sequencing input: PBMCs. The receptors here all came from a woman in her forties or fifties in good health and a related stem cell transplant donor.

This clone was seen repeatedly, ten times or more. J is TRBJ2-1 and V is TRBV6-2 or TRBV6-3, with 7 bases aligning to TRBD2. CDR1 and CDR2 from the germline V gene are MNHEY and SVGEGT. CDR3 length: 14 amino acids. Germline trimming cut 6 bases from V and 7 bases from J; bases unmatched to any gene: 9. CDR3 region: CASRAAGTINEQFF. DNA for the CDR3: TGTGCCAGCAGAGCAGCGGGAACTATAAATGAGCAGTTCTTC.

The V and J genes are TRBV7-8 and TRBJ2-1, with D tentatively TRBD1 (5 bases). CDR1 and CDR2 (germline): SGHVS, FQNEAQ. V was cut by 3 bases and J by 3 bases, with 9 bases left in between. The CDR3 sequence is 14 residues long. The CDR3 DNA follows: TGTGCCAGCAGCTTCGCCAGGGTCTACAATGAGCAGTTCTTC. It encodes CASSFARVYNEQFF.

This clone has at least ten counts. The rearrangement links TRBV6-5 to TRBJ1-2; no clear D. The CDR3 covers 15 residues. Germline V gene data show CDR1 as MNHEY and CDR2 as SVGAGI. V was cut by 5 bases and J by 4 bases, with 17 bases left in between. The CDR3 coding sequence is TGTGCCAGCAGTCGCTCCGTCCTGACTCCCTATGGCTACACCTTC. As protein: CASSRSVLTPYGYTF.

There are many counts of this clone. The chain uses TRBV5-1 and TRBJ1-4, with 9 nucleotides matching TRBD1. CDR3 size: 16 residues. V gave up 2 bases and J gave up 4 bases; unmatched junction bases: 6. Looked up from germline, CDR1 is SGHRS and CDR2 is YFSETQ. The CDR3, as DNA: TGCGCCAGCAGCTTACTAGGGACAGGGAGTAATGAAAAACTGTTTTTT. Its protein product is CASSLLGTGSNEKLFF. Looking up the rest from reference TRBV5-1 and TRBJ1-4 gives the full variable domain: KAGVTQTPRYLIKTRGQQVTLSCSPISGHRSVSWYQQTPGQGLQFLFEYFSETQRNKGNFPGRFSGRQFSNSRSEMNVSTLELGDSALYLCASSLLGTGSNEKLFFGSGTQLSVL.

This clone was counted ten times or more. V gene TRBV12-3 or TRBV12-4 combines with J gene TRBJ2-1, with 13 bases identical to TRBD2. With 3 bases clipped from V and 10 bases from J, the junction kept 6 bases outside the gene matches. CDR3 length equals 15 residues. CDR3 in amino acids: CASSFTGLAGVEQFF. Here the CDR3 DNA reads TGTGCCAGCAGTTTTACAGGACTAGCGGGAGTGGAGCAGTTCTTC.

In its sample, this clone was seen many times. The chain joins TRBV19 to TRBJ1-2; D may be TRBD1 (5 bases). The CDR3 loop spans 13 amino acids. In germline, CDR1 is LNHDA, CDR2 SQIVND (reference sequence). V dropped 3 bases and J dropped 4 bases, with 9 bases sitting between them. CDR3 loop: CASSMRDFYGYTF. The CDR3 region has the DNA TGTGCCAGTAGTATGCGGGACTTCTATGGCTACACCTTC.

This clone was recorded many times. The chain recombines TRBV6-6 with TRBJ2-7; TRBD2 aligns across 8 bases. Trimming removed 0 bases from V and 2 bases from J; junction bases left unmatched: 6. The CDR3 spans 16 residues. The germline V gene encodes CDR1 MNHNY and CDR2 SVGAGI (reference sequence). CDR3 in amino acids: CASSYSLSGSTYEQYF. CDR3 sequence (DNA): TGTGCCAGCAGTTACTCCCTAAGCGGGAGCACCTACGAGCAGTACTTC.

This clone was picked up many times. The V call is TRBV12-3 or TRBV12-4, the J call TRBJ2-7; 7 bases fit TRBD1. The CDR3 has 14 residues. Germline trimming cut 5 bases from V and 3 bases from J; bases unmatched to any gene: 7. CDR3 coding DNA: TGTGCCAGCAGTACTGCCGGGACAGTCTACGAGCAGTACTTC. As protein: CASSTAGTVYEQYF.

This clone was seen repeatedly, ten times or more. This rearrangement joins TRBV5-1 to TRBJ2-7; D possibly corresponds to TRBD2 (6 bases). CDR3 length: 14 residues. Deletions cut 4 bases from V and 3 bases from J, with 14 bases between. Germline V gene lookup returns CDR1 SGHRS and CDR2 YFSETQ. In DNA form, the CDR3 reads TGCGCCAGCAGCAGGGGCGCGGAGGGCTACGAGCAGTACTTC. It yields the protein CASSRGAEGYEQYF.

At least ten counts were recorded for this clone. The DNA of the CDR3 is TGCGCCAGCAGCAATGGGACAGGGTTCCATGAGCAGTTCTTC. The encoded protein is CASSNGTGFHEQFF. This chain uses TRBV5-1 with TRBJ2-1; 9 nucleotides line up with TRBD1. V lost 4 bases, J lost 8 bases, and 7 bases stayed unmatched. The CDR3 totals 14 residues. Germline values: CDR1 SGHRS, CDR2 YFSETQ.

This clone was counted at least ten times. The rearrangement joins TRBV4-2 to TRBJ2-7; 10 bases align to TRBD1. The CDR3 extends over 14 amino acids. J gave up 1 base and V 4 bases, and 1 base lay outside the gene matches. Germline V gives CDR1 LGHNA, CDR2 YNFKEQ. CDR3 residues: CASSLGQGSYEQYF. The CDR3 nucleotides read TGTGCCAGCAGCCTGGGACAGGGGTCCTACGAGCAGTACTTC.

V is TRBV30 and J is TRBJ1-1, with 7 bases fitting TRBD1. The CDR3 spans 18 residues. V lost 0 bases, J lost 2 bases, and 15 bases stayed unmatched. Germline V gives CDR1 GTSNPN, CDR2 SVGIG (reference sequence). This chain's CDR3 is CAWSVFIVLGQPNTEAFF. The CDR3 DNA follows: TGTGCCTGGAGTGTTTTTATAGTTTTGGGACAGCCAAACACTGAAGCTTTCTTT. Based on the CDR3 plus reference TRBV30 and TRBJ1-1, the full variable domain is SQTIHQWPATLVQPVGSPLSLECTVEGTSNPNLYWYRQAAGRGLQLLFYSVGIGQISSEVPQNLSASRPQDRQFILSSKKLLLSDSGFYLCAWSVFIVLGQPNTEAFFGQGTRLTVV.

This clone occurred many times. The chain employs TRBV27 and TRBJ1-1; D might be TRBD1 (5 bases). This CDR3 contains 14 residues. V lost 8 bases to trimming and J lost 7 bases, with 20 bases between them. The germline V gene encodes CDR1 MNHEY and CDR2 SMNVEV (reference sequence). The DNA for the CDR3 is TGTGCCAGCGGAGTGTCTCTGCGGGGCGGTGAAGCTTTCTTT. Translating gives CASGVSLRGGEAFF.

This clone came up many times. The CDR3 nucleotides read TGTGCCAGCAGCCCGGTTTTGCAGGCGAACACTGAAGCTTTCTTT. Its protein is CASSPVLQANTEAFF. The rearrangement joins TRBV5-8 to TRBJ1-1; D gene unclear. With 4 bases removed from V and 1 base from J, the gap between germline ends came to 14 bases. Per germline, CDR1 SGHTS and CDR2 YDEGEE. CDR3 length: 15 residues.

This clone was counted ten times or more. This chain links TRBV2 with TRBJ2-1; 10 nucleotides match TRBD1. CDR1 is SNHLY and CDR2 is FYNNEI in the germline V gene. The CDR3 spans 14 residues. Trimming at V came to 4 bases and at J to 7 bases, leaving 4 bases not matched to a gene. The CDR3 protein is CASSGGTGDNEQFF. The CDR3 nucleotides read TGTGCCAGCAGTGGAGGGACAGGGGATAATGAGCAGTTCTTC.

This clone was counted at least ten times. The chain joins TRBV6-2 or TRBV6-3 to TRBJ2-1; D remains ambiguous. This CDR3 is built from 11 residues. Germline values: CDR1 MNHEY, CDR2 SVGEGT. V lost 6 bases, J lost 9 bases, and 9 bases lay in between. The CDR3 here is CASRIRREQFF. The CDR3 DNA reads TGTGCCAGCAGAATCCGTCGTGAGCAGTTCTTC.

This clone has ten or more counts. The chain has TRBV6-2 or TRBV6-3 and TRBJ2-1; 9 bases line up with TRBD2. Germline CDR1 is MNHEY and CDR2 is SVGEGT. With V trimmed by 2 bases and J by 2 bases, 1 base remained unmatched. The length of the CDR3 is 15 residues. This CDR3 reads CASSYASGAYNEQFF. For the CDR3, the DNA is TGTGCCAGCAGTTACGCTAGCGGGGCCTACAATGAGCAGTTCTTC.

There are many counts of this clone. This sequence joins TRBV6-5 and TRBJ1-2, with 8 bases matching TRBD1. The length of the CDR3 is 14 residues. V trimming: 6 bases; J trimming: 5 bases; junction bases outside the gene matches: 8. Germline CDR1 is MNHEY and CDR2 is SVGAGI. The CDR3 protein is CASRRQGARYGYTF. The CDR3 coding sequence is TGTGCCAGCAGACGCCAGGGGGCGAGGTATGGCTACACCTTC.

In this sample, this clone turned up many times. The rearrangement links TRBV4-2 to TRBJ2-1, with D maybe TRBD1 (6 bases). The CDR3 spans 17 residues. V was trimmed by 0 bases and J by 9 bases, leaving 21 bases between them. CDR1 is LGHNA and CDR2 is YNFKEQ in the germline V gene. This CDR3 reads CASSQDLAPDSGGEQFF. The DNA of the CDR3 is TGTGCCAGCAGCCAAGATTTGGCCCCGGACAGCGGAGGTGAGCAGTTCTTC.